Listed below are T cell receptor beta chains from one sample, sequenced in a study of blood T cell repertoires in COVID-19. The assay was immunoSEQ multiplex PCR, and TCRdb's table has in-frame clones only and misses some. The data show about 82,000 clones, with around 83% seen just once and around 15% held by the top ten. The sequenced sample was peripheral blood. Source of these receptors: a woman aged 55-70 years with acute or convalescent COVID-19. Both conserved end residues are part of each CDR3. Fields, in order: clone size, J gene, CDR3 length, D gene, V gene, CDR3 protein, CDR3 DNA. A D gene is named only where the DNA matches it firmly. The size field is filled for only some rows; it gives once, few, many or a size class.

>NA|TRBJ1-5|14|TRBD1|TRBV6-5
CASSRDRLNQPQHF
TGTGCCAGCAGCAGGGACAGACTCAATCAGCCCCAGCATTTT
>NA|TRBJ2-1|17|TRBD2|TRBV7-2
CASSLGFGTSDYNEQFF
TGTGCCAGCAGCTTAGGGTTCGGGACTAGCGACTACAATGAGCAGTTCTTC
>NA|TRBJ2-3|17|TRBD2|TRBV9
CASSVSSSGGESDTQYF
TGTGCCAGCAGCGTTTCATCTAGCGGGGGGGAATCGGATACGCAGTATTTT
>NA|TRBJ1-2|12|NA|TRBV6-6
CASSTELYGYTF
TGTGCCAGCAGCACAGAGCTCTATGGCTACACCTTC
>NA|TRBJ2-5|17|NA|TRBV7-9
CASSLASGSTSQETQYF
TGTGCCAGCAGCTTAGCGAGCGGATCTACTTCCCAAGAGACCCAGTACTTC
>NA|TRBJ2-1|16|TRBD1|TRBV6-1
CASSEWETGDHNEQFF
TGTGCCAGCAGTGAATGGGAGACAGGGGACCACAATGAGCAGTTCTTC
>NA|TRBJ2-7|13|TRBD1|TRBV5-1
CASSSGTGDEQYF
TGCGCCAGCAGCTCCGGGACAGGGGACGAGCAGTACTTC
>once|TRBJ2-6|14|TRBD2|TRBV24-1
CATAVAGGANVLTF
TGTGCCACCGCAGTAGCGGGTGGGGCCAACGTCCTGACTTTC
>few|TRBJ2-3|18|TRBD2|TRBV11-3
CASSLGRGSGSLTDTQYF
TGTGCCAGCAGCTTAGGTCGTGGGAGCGGGAGCTTAACAGATACGCAGTATTTT
>once|TRBJ2-3|15|TRBD2|TRBV5-1
CASSGGLVVADTQYF
TGCGCCTCTTCGGGGGGGCTAGTTGTAGCAGATACGCAGTATTTT